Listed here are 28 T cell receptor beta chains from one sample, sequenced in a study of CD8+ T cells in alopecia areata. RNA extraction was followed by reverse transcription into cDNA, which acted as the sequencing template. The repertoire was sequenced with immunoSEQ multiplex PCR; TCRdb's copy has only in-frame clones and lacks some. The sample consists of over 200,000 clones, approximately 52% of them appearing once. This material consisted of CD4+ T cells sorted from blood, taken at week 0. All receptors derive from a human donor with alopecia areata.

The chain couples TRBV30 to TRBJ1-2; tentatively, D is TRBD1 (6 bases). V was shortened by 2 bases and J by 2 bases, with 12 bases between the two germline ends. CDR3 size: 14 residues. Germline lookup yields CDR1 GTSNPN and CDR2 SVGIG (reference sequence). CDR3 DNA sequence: TGTGCCTGGAGTCCCAGGGGTGGGAACTATGGCTACACCTTC. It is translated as CAWSPRGGNYGYTF.

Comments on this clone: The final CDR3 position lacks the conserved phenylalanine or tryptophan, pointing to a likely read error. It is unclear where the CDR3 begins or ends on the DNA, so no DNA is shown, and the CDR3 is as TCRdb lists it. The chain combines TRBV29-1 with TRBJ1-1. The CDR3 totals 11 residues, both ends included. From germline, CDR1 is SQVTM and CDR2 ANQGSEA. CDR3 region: CSVDKRLKLLV.

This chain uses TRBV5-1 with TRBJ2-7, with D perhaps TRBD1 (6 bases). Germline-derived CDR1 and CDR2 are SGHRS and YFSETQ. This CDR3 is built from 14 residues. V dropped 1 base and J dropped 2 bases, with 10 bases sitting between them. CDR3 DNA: TGCGCCAGCAGCTTGACAGGGAGTGCCTACGAGCAGTACTTC. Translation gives CASSLTGSAYEQYF.

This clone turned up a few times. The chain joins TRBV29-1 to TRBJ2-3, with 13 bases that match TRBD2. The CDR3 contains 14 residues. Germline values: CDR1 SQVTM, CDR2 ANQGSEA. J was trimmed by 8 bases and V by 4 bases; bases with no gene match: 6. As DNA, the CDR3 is TGCAGCGTTGGCAGACTAGCGGGGGGCCTTACGCAGTATTTT. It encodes CSVGRLAGGLTQYF.

The CDR3 loop is CASSPERPQETQYF. DNA for the CDR3: TGTGCCAGCTCACCAGAGCGTCCGCAAGAGACCCAGTACTTC. This chain joins TRBV18 and TRBJ2-5, with no clear D. The V end lost 2 bases, the J end lost 2 bases, and 9 bases lay between the germline ends. CDR1 and CDR2 (germline): KGHSH, LQKENI. The CDR3 runs to 14 residues.

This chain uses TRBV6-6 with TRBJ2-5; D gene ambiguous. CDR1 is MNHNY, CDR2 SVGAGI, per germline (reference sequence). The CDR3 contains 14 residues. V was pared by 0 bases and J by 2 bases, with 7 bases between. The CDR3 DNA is TGTGCCAGCAGTTACTCGTACGGACAAGAGACCCAGTACTTC. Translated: CASSYSYGQETQYF.

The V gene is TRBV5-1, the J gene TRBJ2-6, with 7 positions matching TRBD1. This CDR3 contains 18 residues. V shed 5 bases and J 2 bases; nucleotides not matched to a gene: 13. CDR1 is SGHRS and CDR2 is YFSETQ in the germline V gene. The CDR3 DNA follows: TGCGCCAGCAGTGGGACAGCCTCGGGCCGGGCTGGGGCCAACGTCCTGACTTTC. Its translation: CASSGTASGRAGANVLTF.

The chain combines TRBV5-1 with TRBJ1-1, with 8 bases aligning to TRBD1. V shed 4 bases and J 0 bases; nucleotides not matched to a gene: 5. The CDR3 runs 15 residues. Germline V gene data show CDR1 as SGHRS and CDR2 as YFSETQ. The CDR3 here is CASSKRQGMNTEAFF. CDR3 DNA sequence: TGCGCCAGCAGCAAGAGACAGGGGATGAACACTGAAGCTTTCTTT.

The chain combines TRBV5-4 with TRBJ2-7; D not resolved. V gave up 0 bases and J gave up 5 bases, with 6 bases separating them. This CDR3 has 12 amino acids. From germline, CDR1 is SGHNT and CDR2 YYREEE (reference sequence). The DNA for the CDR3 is TGTGCCAGCAGCTTGGCGCGGAACGAGCAGTACTTC. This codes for CASSLARNEQYF.

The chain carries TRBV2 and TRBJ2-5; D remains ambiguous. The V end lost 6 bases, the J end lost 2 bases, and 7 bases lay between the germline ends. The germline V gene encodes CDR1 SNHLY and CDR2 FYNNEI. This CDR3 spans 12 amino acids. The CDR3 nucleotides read TGTGCCAGCAGCGACAAGCAAGAGACCCAGTACTTC. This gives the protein CASSDKQETQYF.

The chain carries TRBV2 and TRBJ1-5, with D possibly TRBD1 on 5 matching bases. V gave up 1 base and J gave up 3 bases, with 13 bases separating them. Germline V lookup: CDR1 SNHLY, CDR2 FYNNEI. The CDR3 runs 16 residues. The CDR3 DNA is TGTGCCAGCAGTGAAGAGGGGTTGGGGAACAATCAGCCCCAGCATTTT. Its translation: CASSEEGLGNNQPQHF.

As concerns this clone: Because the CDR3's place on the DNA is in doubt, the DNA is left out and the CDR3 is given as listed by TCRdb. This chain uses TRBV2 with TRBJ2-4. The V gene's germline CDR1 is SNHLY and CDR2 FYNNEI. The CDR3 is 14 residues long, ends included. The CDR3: CASSSSGPGNIQYF.

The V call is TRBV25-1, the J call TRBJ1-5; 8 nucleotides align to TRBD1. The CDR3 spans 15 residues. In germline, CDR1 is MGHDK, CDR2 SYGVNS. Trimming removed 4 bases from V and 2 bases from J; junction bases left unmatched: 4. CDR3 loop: CASSGGGQGNQPQHF. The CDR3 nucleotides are TGTGCCAGCAGTGGGGGGGGACAGGGCAATCAGCCCCAGCATTTT.

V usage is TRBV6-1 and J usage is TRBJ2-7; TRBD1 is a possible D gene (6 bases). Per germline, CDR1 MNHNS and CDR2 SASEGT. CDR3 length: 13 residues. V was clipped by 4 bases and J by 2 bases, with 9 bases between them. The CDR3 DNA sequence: TGTGCCAGCAGTGTAACAGGGACCTACGAGCAGTACTTC. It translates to CASSVTGTYEQYF.

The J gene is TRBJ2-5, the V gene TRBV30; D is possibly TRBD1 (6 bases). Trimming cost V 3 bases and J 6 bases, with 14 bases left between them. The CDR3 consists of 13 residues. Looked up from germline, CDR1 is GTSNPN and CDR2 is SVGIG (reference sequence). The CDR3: CAWSQGLGKTQYF. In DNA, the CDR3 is TGTGCCTGGAGCCAGGGGCTAGGGAAGACCCAGTACTTC.

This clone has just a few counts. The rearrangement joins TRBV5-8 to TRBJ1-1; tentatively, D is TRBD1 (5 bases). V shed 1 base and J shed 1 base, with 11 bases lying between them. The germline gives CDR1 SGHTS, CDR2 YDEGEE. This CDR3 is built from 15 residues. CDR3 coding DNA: TGTGCCAGCAGCTTGCCGGCAGGGCCGAACACTGAAGCTTTCTTT. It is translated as CASSLPAGPNTEAFF. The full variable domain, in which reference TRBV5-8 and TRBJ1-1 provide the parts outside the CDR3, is EAGVTQSPTHLIKTRGQQATLRCSPISGHTSVYWYQQALGLGLQFLLWYDEGEERNRGNFPPRFSGRQFPNYSSELNVNALELEDSALYLCASSLPAGPNTEAFFGQGTRLTVV.

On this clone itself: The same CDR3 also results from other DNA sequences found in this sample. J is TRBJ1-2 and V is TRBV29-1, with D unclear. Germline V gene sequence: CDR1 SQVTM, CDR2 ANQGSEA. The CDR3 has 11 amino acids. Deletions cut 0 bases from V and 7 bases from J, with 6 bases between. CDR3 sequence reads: CSVEDSSGYTF. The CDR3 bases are TGCAGCGTTGAAGATTCGTCTGGCTACACCTTC.

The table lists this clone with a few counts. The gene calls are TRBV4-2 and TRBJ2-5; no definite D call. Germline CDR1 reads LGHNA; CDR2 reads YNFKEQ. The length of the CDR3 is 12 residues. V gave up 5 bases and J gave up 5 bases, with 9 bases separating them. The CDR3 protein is CASSSDRETQYF. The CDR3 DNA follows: TGTGCCAGCAGCTCCGACCGGGAGACCCAGTACTTC.

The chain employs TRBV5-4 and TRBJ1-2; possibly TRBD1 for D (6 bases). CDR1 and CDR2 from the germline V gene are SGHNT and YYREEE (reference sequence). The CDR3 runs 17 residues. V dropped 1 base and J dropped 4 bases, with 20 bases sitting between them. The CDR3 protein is CASSLTLTRGALYGYTF. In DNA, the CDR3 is TGTGCCAGCAGCTTGACCCTTACACGGGGGGCCCTCTATGGCTACACCTTC.

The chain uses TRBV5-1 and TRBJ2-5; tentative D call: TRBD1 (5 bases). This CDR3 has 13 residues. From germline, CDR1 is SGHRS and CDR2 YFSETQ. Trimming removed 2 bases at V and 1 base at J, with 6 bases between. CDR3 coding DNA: TGCGCCAGCAGCTTTAGGGGCCAAGAGACCCAGTACTTC. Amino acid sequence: CASSFRGQETQYF.

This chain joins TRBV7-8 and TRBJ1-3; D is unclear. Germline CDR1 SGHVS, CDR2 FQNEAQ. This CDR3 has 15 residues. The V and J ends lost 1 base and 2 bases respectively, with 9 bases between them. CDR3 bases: TGTGCCAGCAGCTTAGTGACGGCAGCTGGAAACACCATATATTTT. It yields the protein CASSLVTAAGNTIYF.

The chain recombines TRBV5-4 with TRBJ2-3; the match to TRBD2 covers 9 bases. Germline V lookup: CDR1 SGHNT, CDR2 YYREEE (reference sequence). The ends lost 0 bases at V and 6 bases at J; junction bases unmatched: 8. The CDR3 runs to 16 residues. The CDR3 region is CASSLANSGRPDTQYF. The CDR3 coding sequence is TGTGCCAGCAGCTTGGCCAATAGCGGGAGACCGGATACGCAGTATTTT.

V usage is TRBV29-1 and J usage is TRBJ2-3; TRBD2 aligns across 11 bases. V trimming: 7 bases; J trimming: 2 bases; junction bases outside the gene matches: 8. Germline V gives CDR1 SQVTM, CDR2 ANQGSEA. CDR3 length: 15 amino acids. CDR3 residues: CSATGTSGNTDTQYF. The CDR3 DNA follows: TGCAGCGCCACCGGGACTAGCGGTAACACAGATACGCAGTATTTT.

The CDR3 bases are TGTGCCAGCAGCTTGCTAGCAGCAGATACGCAGTATTTT. It codes for CASSLLAADTQYF. The V and J genes are TRBV5-6 and TRBJ2-3, with a weak D call TRBD2 (5 bases). Deletions cut 1 base from V and 4 bases from J, with 7 bases between. From germline, CDR1 is SGHDT and CDR2 YYEEEE. The CDR3 sequence is 13 residues long.

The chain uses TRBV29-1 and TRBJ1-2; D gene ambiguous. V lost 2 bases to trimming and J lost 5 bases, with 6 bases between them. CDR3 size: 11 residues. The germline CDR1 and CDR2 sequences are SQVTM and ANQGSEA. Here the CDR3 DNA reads TGCAGCGTTGAAAAGGAGTATGGCTACACCTTC. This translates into CSVEKEYGYTF.

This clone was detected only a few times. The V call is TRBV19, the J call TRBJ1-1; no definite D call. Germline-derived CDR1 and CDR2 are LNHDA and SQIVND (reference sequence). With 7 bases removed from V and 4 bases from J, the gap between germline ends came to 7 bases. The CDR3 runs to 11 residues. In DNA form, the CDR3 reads TGTGCCAGTATCCGGCTCACTGAAGCTTTCTTT. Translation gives CASIRLTEAFF.

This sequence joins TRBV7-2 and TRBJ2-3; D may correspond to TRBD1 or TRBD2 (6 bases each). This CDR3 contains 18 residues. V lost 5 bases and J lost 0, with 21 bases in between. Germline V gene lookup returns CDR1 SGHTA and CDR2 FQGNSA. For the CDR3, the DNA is TGTGCCAGCAGCCCCGACGGGCTCCGGGGGCCTAGCACAGATACGCAGTATTTT. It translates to CASSPDGLRGPSTDTQYF.

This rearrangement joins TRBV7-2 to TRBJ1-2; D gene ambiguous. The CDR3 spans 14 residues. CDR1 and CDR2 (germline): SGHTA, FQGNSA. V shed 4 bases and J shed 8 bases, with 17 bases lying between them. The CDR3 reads CASSSSRSLGGYTF. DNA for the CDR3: TGTGCCAGCAGCTCCTCAAGGTCTCTTGGGGGCTACACCTTC.